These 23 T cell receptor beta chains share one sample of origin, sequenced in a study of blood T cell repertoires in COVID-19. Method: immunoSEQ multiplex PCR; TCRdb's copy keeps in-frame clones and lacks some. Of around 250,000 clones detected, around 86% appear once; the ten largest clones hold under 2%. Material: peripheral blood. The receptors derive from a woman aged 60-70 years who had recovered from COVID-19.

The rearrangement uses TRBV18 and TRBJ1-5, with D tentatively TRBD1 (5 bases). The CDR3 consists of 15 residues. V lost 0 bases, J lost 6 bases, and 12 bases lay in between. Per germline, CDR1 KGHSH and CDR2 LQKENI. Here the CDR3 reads CASSPPLGGGQPQHF. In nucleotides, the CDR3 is TGTGCCAGCTCACCACCGCTCGGGGGTGGTCAGCCCCAGCATTTT.

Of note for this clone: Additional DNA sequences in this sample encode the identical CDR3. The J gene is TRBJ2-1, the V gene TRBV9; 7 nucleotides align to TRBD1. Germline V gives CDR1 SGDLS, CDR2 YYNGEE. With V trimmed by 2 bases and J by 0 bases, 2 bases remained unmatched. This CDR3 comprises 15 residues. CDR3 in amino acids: CASSVAGGSYNEQFF. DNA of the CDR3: TGTGCCAGCAGCGTTGCAGGGGGCTCCTACAATGAGCAGTTCTTC.

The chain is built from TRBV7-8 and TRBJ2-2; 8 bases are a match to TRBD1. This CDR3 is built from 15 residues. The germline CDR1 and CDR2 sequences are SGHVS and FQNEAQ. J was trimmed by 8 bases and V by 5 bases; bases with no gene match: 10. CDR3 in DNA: TGTGCCAGCAGCCTCCTAGGACAGGGTGGAGGGGAGCTGTTTTTT. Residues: CASSLLGQGGGELFF.

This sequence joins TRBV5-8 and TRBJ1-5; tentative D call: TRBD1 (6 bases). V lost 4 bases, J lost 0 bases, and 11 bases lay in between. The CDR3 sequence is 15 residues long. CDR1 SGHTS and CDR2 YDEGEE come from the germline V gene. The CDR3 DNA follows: TGTGCCAGCAGCCTAACAGGGAATAGCAATCAGCCCCAGCATTTT. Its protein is CASSLTGNSNQPQHF.

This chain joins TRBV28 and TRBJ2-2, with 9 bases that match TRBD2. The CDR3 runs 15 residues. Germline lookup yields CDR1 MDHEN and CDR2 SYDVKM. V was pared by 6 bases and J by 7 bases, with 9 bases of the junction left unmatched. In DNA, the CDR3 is TGTGCCAGCAGGCTTAGCGGGGGTCCGGGCGGGGAGCTGTTTTTT. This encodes CASRLSGGPGGELFF.

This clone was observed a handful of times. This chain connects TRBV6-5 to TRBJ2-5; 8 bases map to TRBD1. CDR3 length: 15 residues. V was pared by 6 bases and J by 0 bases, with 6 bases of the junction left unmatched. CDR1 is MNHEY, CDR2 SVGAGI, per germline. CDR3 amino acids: CASSLGTGYQETQYF. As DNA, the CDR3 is TGTGCCAGCAGCCTGGGGACAGGTTACCAAGAGACCCAGTACTTC.

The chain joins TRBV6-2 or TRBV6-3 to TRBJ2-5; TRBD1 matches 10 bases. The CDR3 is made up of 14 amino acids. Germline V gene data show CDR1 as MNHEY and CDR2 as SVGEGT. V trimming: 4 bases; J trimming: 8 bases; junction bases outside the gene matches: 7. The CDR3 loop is CASSWAGTGATQYF. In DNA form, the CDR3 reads TGTGCCAGCAGTTGGGCAGGGACAGGGGCTACCCAGTACTTC.

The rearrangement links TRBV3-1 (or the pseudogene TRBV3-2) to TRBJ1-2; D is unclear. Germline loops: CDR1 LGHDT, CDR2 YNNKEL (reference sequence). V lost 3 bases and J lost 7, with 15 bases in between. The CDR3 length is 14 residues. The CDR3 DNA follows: TGTGCCAGCAGCCAGTCCAAGTGGAGTTCTGGCTACACCTTC. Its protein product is CASSQSKWSSGYTF.

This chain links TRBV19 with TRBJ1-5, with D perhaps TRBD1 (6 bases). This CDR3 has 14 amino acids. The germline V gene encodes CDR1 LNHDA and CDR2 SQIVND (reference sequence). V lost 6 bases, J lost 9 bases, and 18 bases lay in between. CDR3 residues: CASRLGAGLTPQHF. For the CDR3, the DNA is TGTGCCAGTAGATTGGGGGCAGGTCTTACGCCCCAGCATTTT.

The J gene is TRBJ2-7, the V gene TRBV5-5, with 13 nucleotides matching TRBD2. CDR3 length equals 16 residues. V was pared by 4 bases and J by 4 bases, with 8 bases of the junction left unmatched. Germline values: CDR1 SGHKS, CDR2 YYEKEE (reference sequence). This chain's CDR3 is CASSPQLAGGLYEQYF. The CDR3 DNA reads TGTGCCAGCAGCCCACAACTAGCGGGGGGGCTTTACGAGCAGTACTTC.

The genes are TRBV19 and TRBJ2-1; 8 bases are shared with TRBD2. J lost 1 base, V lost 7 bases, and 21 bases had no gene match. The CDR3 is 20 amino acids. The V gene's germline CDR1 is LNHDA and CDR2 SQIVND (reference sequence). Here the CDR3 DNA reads TGTGCCAGTACTCCGGGTTGGCGGGGGGTCCCTCCGGGTTCCTACAATGAGCAGTTCTTC. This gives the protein CASTPGWRGVPPGSYNEQFF.

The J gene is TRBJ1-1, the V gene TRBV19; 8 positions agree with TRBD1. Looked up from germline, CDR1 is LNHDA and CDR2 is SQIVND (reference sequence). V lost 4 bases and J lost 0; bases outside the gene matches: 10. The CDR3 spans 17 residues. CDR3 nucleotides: TGTGCCAGTAGTACCCGGGACAGGCCCAACATGAACACTGAAGCTTTCTTT. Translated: CASSTRDRPNMNTEAFF. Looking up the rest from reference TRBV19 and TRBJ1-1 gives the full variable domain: DGGITQSPKYLFRKEGQNVTLSCEQNLNHDAMYWYRQDPGQGLRLIYYSQIVNDFQKGDIAEGYSVSREKKESFPLTVTSAQKNPTAFYLCASSTRDRPNMNTEAFFGQGTRLTVV.

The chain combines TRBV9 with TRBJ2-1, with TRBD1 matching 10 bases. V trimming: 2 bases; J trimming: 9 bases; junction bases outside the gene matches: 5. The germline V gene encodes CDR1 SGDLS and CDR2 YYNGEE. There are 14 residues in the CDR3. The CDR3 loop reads CASSVRQGASEQFF. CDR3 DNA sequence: TGTGCCAGCAGCGTCCGACAGGGGGCGAGTGAGCAGTTCTTC.

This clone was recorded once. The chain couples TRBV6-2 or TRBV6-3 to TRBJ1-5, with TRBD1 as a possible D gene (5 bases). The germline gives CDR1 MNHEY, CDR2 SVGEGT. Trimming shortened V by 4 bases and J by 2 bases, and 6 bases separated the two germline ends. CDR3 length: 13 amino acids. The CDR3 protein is CASSFRGNQPQHF. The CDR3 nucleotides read TGTGCCAGCAGTTTCAGGGGCAATCAGCCCCAGCATTTT.

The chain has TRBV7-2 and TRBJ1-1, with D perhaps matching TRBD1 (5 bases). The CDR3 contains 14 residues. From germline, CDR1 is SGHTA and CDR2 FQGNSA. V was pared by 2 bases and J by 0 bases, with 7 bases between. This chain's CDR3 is CASSLLGLNTEAFF. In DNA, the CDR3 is TGTGCCAGCAGCTTATTGGGGCTGAACACTGAAGCTTTCTTT.

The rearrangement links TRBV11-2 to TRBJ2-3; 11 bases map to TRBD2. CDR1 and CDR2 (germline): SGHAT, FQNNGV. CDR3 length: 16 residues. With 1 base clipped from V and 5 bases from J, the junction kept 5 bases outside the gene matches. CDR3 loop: CASSLVSGGVVDTQYF. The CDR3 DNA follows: TGTGCCAGCAGCTTAGTTAGCGGGGGGGTTGTAGATACGCAGTATTTT.

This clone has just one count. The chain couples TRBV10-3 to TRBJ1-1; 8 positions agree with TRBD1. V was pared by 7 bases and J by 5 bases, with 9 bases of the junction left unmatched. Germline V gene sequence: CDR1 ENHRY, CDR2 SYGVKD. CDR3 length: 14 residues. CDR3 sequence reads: CAIISDRDGTEAFF. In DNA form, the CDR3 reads TGTGCCATCATCTCGGACAGGGACGGGACTGAAGCTTTCTTT.

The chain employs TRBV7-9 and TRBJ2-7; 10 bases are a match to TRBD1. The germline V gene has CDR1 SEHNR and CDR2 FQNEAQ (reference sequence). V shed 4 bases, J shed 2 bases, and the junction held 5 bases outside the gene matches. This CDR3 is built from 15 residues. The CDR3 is CASSYATGGPYEQYF. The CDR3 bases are TGTGCCAGCAGCTATGCGACAGGGGGCCCCTACGAGCAGTACTTC. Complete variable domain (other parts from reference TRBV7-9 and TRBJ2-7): DTGVSQNPRHKITKRGQNVTFRCDPISEHNRLYWYRQTLGQGPEFLTYFQNEAQLEKSRLLSDRFSAERPKGSFSTLEIQRTEQGDSAMYLCASSYATGGPYEQYFGPGTRLTVT.

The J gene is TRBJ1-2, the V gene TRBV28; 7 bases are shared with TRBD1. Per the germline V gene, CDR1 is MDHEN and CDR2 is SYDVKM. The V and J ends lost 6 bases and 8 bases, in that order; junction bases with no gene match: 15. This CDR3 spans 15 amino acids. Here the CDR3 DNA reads TGTGCCAGCAGGGATTTAAGGACAGGTAGCCCAGGCTACACCTTC. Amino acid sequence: CASRDLRTGSPGYTF.

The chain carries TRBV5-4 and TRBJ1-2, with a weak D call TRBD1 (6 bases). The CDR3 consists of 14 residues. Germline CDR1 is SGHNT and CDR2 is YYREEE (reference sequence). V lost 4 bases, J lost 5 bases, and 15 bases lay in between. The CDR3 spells CASSPQDSLYGYTF. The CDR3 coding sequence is TGTGCCAGCAGCCCCCAGGACAGTTTGTATGGCTACACCTTC.

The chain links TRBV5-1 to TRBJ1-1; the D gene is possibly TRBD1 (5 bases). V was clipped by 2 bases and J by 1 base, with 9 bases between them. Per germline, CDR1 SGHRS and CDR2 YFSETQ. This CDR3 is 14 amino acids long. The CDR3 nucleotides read TGCGCCAGCAGCTTATTCGGGGGGAACACTGAAGCTTTCTTT. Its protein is CASSLFGGNTEAFF.

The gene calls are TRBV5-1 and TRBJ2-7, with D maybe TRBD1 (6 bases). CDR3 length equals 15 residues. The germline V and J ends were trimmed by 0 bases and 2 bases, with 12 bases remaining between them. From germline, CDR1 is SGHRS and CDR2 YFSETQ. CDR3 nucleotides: TGCGCCAGCAGCTTGGCCCAGGGGACGACCTACGAGCAGTACTTC. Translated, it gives CASSLAQGTTYEQYF. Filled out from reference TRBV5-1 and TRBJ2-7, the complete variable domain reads KAGVTQTPRYLIKTRGQQVTLSCSPISGHRSVSWYQQTPGQGLQFLFEYFSETQRNKGNFPGRFSGRQFSNSRSEMNVSTLELGDSALYLCASSLAQGTTYEQYFGPGTRLTVT.

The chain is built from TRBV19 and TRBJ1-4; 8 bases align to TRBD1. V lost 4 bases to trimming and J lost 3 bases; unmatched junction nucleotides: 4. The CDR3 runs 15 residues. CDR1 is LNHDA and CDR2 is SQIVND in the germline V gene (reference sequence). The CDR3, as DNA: TGTGCCAGTAGTAGGGGGACAGGACCTAATGAAAAACTGTTTTTT. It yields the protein CASSRGTGPNEKLFF.